Sequencing of this TCR beta chain was carried out in a study of blood T cell repertoires in COVID-19 (dated by TCRdb to 2018 to 2020). About the study as a whole: Collaborator samples came from the United States, Italy and Spain and covered acute and convalescent phases of COVID-19. Samples came from the ongoing ImmuneRACE study (first 160 participants) plus 1,254 subjects from 6 global collaborators. The prospective study material was composed of cDNA or gDNA derived from T cells, B-cell-depleted T cells, or PBMCs. Nearly every sample came with metadata listing a de-identified subject ID, COVID-19 status, age in years and sex. HLA class I and class II types, where available, came from metadata supplied by the sample provider rather than from assay-based typing. Subjects who had been exposed to COVID-19, were actively infected with it, or had recovered from it provided the deeply sampled blood TCRbeta repertoires that made up the dataset. The repertoires were released in a freely available public database intended as a resource for research on the immune response to SARS-CoV-2.

The study at large found these results: The quantity of clinical and demographic metadata differed by source and by participant and was supplied without curation.

The collaborating institutions used their own protocols to collect whole blood in K2EDTA tubes. Collaborator samples were shipped for TCRbeta analysis as frozen whole blood, isolated PBMCs, or DNA extracted from either sample type. From the cysteine up to the phenylalanine, the CDR3 has a length of 15 residues. CDR3 DNA only is kept here, 45 bases in frame from base 1. The germline V gene provides CDR1 KGHSH and CDR2 LQKENI. Trimming accounts for 5 bases at V and 0 bases at J, while the number of junction bases matched to no gene is 2. The count of this clone is one. Its antigen is still unknown. Base-call qualities are not available, and no considerably larger clone is one nucleotide away. TCRbeta CDR3 regions were amplified from genomic DNA by means of the immunoSEQ Assay, a bias-controlled multiplex PCR. On the study's bioinformatics: Within the assay, amplification of reference gene primers was used to estimate how many nucleated cells each sample contained. Sequence reads were collapsed and filtered to measure the absolute abundance of every unique TCRbeta CDR3 rearrangement. For each sample, productive Simpson clonality was calculated as the square root of Simpson's diversity index across productive rearrangements. The table was pulled from immuneACCESS by TCRdb, which kept in-frame rearrangements only. Such tables lose some clones; where checked, under half of the loss comes from unresolved V genes, and the rest has no known cause. V and J calls and clone size follow that table, whereas D and trimming were derived from the DNA. The sample contains approximately 70,000 clones, roughly 90% of them found a single time. Around 1.3% of the sample is taken by the ten largest.

This clonotype was obtained from a woman in her sixties or seventies with acute or convalescent COVID-19. Material: peripheral blood. Recombination linked TRBV18 to TRBJ2-5, with TRBD2 identical over 11 junction bases. The DNA sequence follows: TGTGCCAGCTCAGCACTAGCGGGGGACCAAGAGACCCAGTACTTC. This yields the protein CASSALAGDQETQYF. Joined to the reference TRBV18 and TRBJ2-5 proteins, this CDR3 gives the full variable domain: NAGVMQNPRHLVRRRGQEARLRCSPMKGHSHVYWYRQLPEEGLKFMVYLQKENIIDESGMPKERFSAEFPKEGPSILRIQQVVRGDSAAYFCASSALAGDQETQYFGPGTRLLVL.